This T cell receptor beta chain was sequenced in a study of Ad26.COV2.S vaccination and SARS-CoV-2 variants. TCRdb's table, derived via immunoSEQ multiplex PCR, lists solely in-frame clones and lacks some. The sample lists 400,000 to 500,000 clones; roughly 88% were seen once. This CDR3 contains 14 residues. Deletions cut 2 bases from V and 6 bases from J, with 11 bases between. CDR1 is MNHNS, CDR2 SASEGT, per germline. Treatment noted: roughly 18 received Ad26.COV2.S at low or high dose, single or two shots; five or six received placebo; per-sample allocation not given. Material that was analyzed had been drawn on day 63 after the first vaccine or placebo injection.

This receptor was obtained from a person between 18 and 65 years old who received the Ad26.COV2.S COVID-19 vaccine or a placebo. Specimen: peripheral blood, collected in a trial of Ad26.COV2.S vaccine versus placebo. V usage is TRBV6-1 and J usage is TRBJ1-5; D possibly corresponds to TRBD1 (6 bases). The CDR3 DNA reads as TGTGCCAGCAGTGAAAGGCAGGGGAGTCAGCCCCAGCATTTT. Translating gives CASSERQGSQPQHF.